Sequencing of this T cell receptor (beta chain) was carried out in a study of blood T cell repertoires in COVID-19. Study-level information: PBMCs, B-cell-depleted T cells, or T cells were the source of the cDNA or gDNA that made up the material.

In the original processing: Cell counts per sample came from amplifying reference gene primers. Clones were read by immunoSEQ multiplex PCR, and TCRdb kept only the in-frame ones, dropping some. That table furnishes V, J and clone size, whereas the DNA furnished D and trimming. The table shows roughly 3,900 clones, with over 80% occurring only once. From germline, CDR1 is SGHAT and CDR2 FQNNGV. The V and J ends lost 3 bases and 5 bases, in that order; junction bases with no gene match: 6. The CDR3 totals 15 residues. The chain employs TRBV11-2 and TRBJ2-2; TRBD1 matches 7 bases. This sequence originates from a man aged 50 to 60 with active COVID-19. The sample was peripheral blood. The CDR3 bases are TGTGCCAGCAGCTTGAGGGGGCAATCAACCGGGGAGCTGTTTTTT. This gives the protein CASSLRGQSTGELFF.